This T cell receptor beta chain emerged from a study of T cell changes during pregnancy in multiple sclerosis. Germline CDR1 reads SNHLY; CDR2 reads FYNNEI. The CDR3 totals 15 residues. V shed 6 bases and J shed 7 bases, with 16 bases lying between them. Some clones are missing from TCRdb's copy, which holds only in-frame ones; the method was immunoSEQ multiplex PCR. The sample includes about 59,000 clones, roughly 91% of them seen just once. The specimen comprised peripheral blood, sampled in the second trimester of pregnancy. The chain uses TRBV2 and TRBJ1-6, with a possible D match to TRBD1 (5 bases). This clonotype was sampled from a female donor with multiple sclerosis, enrolled in a pregnancy study. The CDR3: CASSRLGGKNSPLHF. DNA for the CDR3: TGTGCCAGCAGCCGCTTGGGGGGTAAGAATTCACCCCTCCACTTT.